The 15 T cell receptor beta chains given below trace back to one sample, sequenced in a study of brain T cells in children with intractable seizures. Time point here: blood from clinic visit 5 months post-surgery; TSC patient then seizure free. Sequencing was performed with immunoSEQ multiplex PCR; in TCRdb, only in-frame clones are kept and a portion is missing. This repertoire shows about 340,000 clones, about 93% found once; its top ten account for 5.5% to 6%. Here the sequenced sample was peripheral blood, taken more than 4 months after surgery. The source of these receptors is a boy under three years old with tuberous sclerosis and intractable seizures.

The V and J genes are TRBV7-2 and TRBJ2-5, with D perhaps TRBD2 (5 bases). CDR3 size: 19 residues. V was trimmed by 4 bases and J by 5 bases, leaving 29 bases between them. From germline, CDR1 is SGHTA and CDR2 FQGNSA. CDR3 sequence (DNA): TGTGCCAGCAGCTCGCGCACGCCGGGGTGGGGTGGTTTTGAGGAGACCCAGTACTTC. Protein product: CASSSRTPGWGGFEETQYF.

This CDR3 is CASSLGQGAKSGANVLTF. CDR3 DNA sequence: TGTGCCAGCAGCTTGGGGCAGGGGGCTAAAAGTGGGGCCAACGTCCTGACTTTC. This chain uses TRBV5-6 with TRBJ2-6; 8 positions match TRBD1. The CDR3 sequence is 18 residues long. Unmatched junction bases numbered 8, after V lost 0 bases and J lost 3 bases. The V gene's germline CDR1 is SGHDT and CDR2 YYEEEE.

DNA of the CDR3: TGTGCCAGCTCACCACCCGAGGGGCCAAGCTCCTACGAGCAGTACTTC. Translation: CASSPPEGPSSYEQYF. The chain is built from TRBV18 and TRBJ2-7, with D perhaps assigned TRBD1 or TRBD2 (5 bases each). The CDR3 has 16 residues. Trimming took 0 bases from V and 0 from J, leaving 12 bases between them. Per the germline V gene, CDR1 is KGHSH and CDR2 is LQKENI.

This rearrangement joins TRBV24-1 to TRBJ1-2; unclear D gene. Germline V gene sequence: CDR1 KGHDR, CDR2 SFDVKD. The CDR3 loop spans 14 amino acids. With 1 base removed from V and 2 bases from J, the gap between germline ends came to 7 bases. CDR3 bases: TGTGCCACCAGTGATTTTGAGTTCAACTATGGCTACACCTTC. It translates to CATSDFEFNYGYTF.

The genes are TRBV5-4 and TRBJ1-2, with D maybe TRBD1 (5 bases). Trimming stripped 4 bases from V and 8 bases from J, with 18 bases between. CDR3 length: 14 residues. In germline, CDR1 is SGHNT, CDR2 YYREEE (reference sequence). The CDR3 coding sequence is TGTGCCAGCAGCCCGGAGCGGGGGGTAAGAGGCTACACCTTC. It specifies CASSPERGVRGYTF.

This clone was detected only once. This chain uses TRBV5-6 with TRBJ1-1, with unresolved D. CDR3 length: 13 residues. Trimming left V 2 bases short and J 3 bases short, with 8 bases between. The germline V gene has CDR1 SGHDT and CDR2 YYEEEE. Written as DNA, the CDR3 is TGTGCCAGCAGCTTCTCCGGGGACACTGAAGCTTTCTTT. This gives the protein CASSFSGDTEAFF.

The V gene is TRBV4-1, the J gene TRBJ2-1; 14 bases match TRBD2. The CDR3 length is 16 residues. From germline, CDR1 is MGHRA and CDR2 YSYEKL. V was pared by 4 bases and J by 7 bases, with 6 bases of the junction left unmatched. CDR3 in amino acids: CASSPVRTSGGNEQFF. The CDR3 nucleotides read TGCGCCAGCAGCCCCGTTAGGACTAGCGGGGGGAATGAGCAGTTCTTC.

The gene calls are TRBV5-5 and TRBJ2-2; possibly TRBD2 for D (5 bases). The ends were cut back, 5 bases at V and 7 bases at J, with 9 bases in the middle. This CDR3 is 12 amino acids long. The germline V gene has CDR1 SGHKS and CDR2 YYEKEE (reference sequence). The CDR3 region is CASRWEFGELFF. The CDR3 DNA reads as TGTGCCAGCAGGTGGGAGTTCGGGGAGCTGTTTTTT.

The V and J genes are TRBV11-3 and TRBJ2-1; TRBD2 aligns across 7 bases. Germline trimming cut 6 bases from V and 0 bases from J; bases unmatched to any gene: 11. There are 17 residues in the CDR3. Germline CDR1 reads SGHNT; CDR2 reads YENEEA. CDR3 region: CASRREPSGLSYNEQFF. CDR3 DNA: TGTGCCAGCAGGAGAGAGCCTAGCGGACTCTCCTACAATGAGCAGTTCTTC.

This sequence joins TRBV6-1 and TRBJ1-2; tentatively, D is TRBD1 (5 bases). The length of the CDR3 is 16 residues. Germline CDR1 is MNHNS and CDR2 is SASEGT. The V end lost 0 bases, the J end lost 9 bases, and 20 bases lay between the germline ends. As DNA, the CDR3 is TGTGCCAGCAGTGAAGCGCCGGGACGAAAAGGGGATCGCTACACCTTC. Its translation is CASSEAPGRKGDRYTF.

Here the CDR3 DNA reads TGCGCCAGCAGTGAGAGCGGACTATACAATGAGCAGTTCTTC. Amino acid sequence: CASSESGLYNEQFF. The gene calls are TRBV10-1 and TRBJ2-1, with a possible D match to TRBD2 (6 bases). Germline lookup yields CDR1 WNHNN and CDR2 SYGVQD (reference sequence). Trimming shortened V by 2 bases and J by 4 bases, and 9 bases separated the two germline ends. The CDR3 has 14 amino acids.

The CDR3 here is CASSLVGTPAFF. Here the CDR3 DNA reads TGTGCCAGCAGCTTAGTGGGCACGCCAGCTTTCTTT. The chain joins TRBV7-9 to TRBJ1-1; D is uncertain. Germline CDR1 reads SEHNR; CDR2 reads FQNEAQ (reference sequence). CDR3 length: 12 residues. The V gene lost 1 base and the J gene lost 10 bases, with 10 bases spanning the gap.

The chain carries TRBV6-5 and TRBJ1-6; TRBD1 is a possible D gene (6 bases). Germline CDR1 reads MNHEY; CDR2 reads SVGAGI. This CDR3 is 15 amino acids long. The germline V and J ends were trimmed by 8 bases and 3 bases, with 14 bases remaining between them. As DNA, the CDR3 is TGTGCCAGCCGGGTCCTACAGGGCTATAATTCACCCCTCCACTTT. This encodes CASRVLQGYNSPLHF.

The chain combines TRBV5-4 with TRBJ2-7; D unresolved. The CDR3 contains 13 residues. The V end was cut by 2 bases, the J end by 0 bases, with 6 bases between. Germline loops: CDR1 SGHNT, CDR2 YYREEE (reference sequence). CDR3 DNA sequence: TGTGCCAGCAGCTTCCGGAGCTCCTACGAGCAGTACTTC. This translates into CASSFRSSYEQYF.

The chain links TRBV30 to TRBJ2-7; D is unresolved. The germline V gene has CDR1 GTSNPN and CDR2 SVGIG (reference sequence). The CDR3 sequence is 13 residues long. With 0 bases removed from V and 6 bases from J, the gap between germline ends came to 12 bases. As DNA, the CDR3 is TGTGCCTGGAGTGTGACTTCACCGGGCGAGCAGTACTTC. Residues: CAWSVTSPGEQYF.